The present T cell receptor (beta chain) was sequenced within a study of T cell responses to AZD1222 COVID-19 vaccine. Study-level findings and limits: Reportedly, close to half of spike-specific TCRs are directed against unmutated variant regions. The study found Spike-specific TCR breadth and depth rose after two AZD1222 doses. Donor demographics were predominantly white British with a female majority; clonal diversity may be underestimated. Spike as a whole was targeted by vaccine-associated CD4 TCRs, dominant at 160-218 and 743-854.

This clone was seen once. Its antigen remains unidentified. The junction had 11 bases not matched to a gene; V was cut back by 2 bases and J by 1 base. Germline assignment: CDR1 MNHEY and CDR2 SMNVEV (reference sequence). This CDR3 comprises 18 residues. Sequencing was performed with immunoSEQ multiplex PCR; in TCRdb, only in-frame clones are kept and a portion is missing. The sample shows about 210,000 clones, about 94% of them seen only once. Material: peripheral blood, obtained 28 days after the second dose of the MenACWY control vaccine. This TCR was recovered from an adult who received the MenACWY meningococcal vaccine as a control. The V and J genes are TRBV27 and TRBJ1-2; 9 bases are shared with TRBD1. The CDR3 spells CASSLNSGQGKGNYGYTF. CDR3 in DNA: TGTGCCAGCAGTTTAAATTCGGGACAGGGAAAAGGTAACTATGGCTACACCTTC.